The next 27 T cell receptor beta chains were all read from a single sample in a study of blood T cell repertoires in COVID-19. Sequencing used immunoSEQ multiplex PCR; TCRdb keeps in-frame clones, though not all of them. The sample consists of about 42,000 clones, approximately 79% of them appearing once. The sequencing sample was made of peripheral blood. All receptors come from a human donor in a cohort sampled during active COVID-19.

The rearrangement joins TRBV4-2 to TRBJ1-5, with 7 bases that match TRBD1. The CDR3 is 15 residues long. V shed 1 base, J shed 5 bases, and the junction held 5 bases outside the gene matches. CDR1 and CDR2 (germline): LGHNA, YNFKEQ. CDR3 in DNA: TGTGCCAGCAGCCAAGTAGACAGGGAAGATCAGCCCCAGCATTTT. This encodes CASSQVDREDQPQHF.

V and J are TRBV30 and TRBJ2-1; D gene unclear. This CDR3 has 12 amino acids. Trimming took off 2 bases at V and 7 bases at J, with 9 bases between the two ends. Germline V gives CDR1 GTSNPN, CDR2 SVGIG (reference sequence). CDR3 sequence: CAWSPHGNEQFF. CDR3 nucleotides: TGTGCCTGGAGTCCCCACGGGAATGAGCAGTTCTTC.

The chain carries TRBV5-1 and TRBJ1-5, with D perhaps TRBD1 (6 bases). The V gene's germline CDR1 is SGHRS and CDR2 YFSETQ. The CDR3 has 13 amino acids. V gave up 2 bases and J gave up 6 bases, with 9 bases separating them. CDR3 loop: CASSFWGRQPQHF. Written as DNA, the CDR3 is TGCGCCAGCAGCTTTTGGGGGCGTCAGCCCCAGCATTTT.

V usage is TRBV6-6 and J usage is TRBJ2-7; D gene ambiguous. The CDR3 spans 11 residues. V dropped 6 bases and J dropped 4 bases, with 7 bases sitting between them. Germline V gene data show CDR1 as MNHNY and CDR2 as SVGAGI (reference sequence). The CDR3 bases are TGTGCCAGCAGAGGAGAGTACGAGCAGTACTTC. Protein product: CASRGEYEQYF.

The genes are TRBV11-2 and TRBJ2-1, with 12 bases identical to TRBD2. The trim removed 8 bases at V and 8 bases at J, leaving 10 bases unmatched. The length of the CDR3 is 15 residues. Per the germline V gene, CDR1 is SGHAT and CDR2 is FQNNGV. CDR3 DNA sequence: TGTGCCAGCGGGTCTAGCGGGGGGGCAACCCATGAGCAGTTCTTC. Its translation is CASGSSGGATHEQFF. Combining the CDR3 with reference TRBV11-2 and TRBJ2-1 gives the whole variable domain EAGVAQSPRYKIIEKRQSVAFWCNPISGHATLYWYQQILGQGPKLLIQFQNNGVVDDSQLPKDRFSAERLKGVDSTLKIQPAKLEDSAVYLCASGSSGGATHEQFFGPGTRLTVL.

This rearrangement joins TRBV7-2 to TRBJ2-7; TRBD2 aligns across 9 bases. The V gene's germline CDR1 is SGHTA and CDR2 FQGNSA. The CDR3 is 15 amino acids. With 5 bases clipped from V and 3 bases from J, the junction kept 8 bases outside the gene matches. CDR3 coding DNA: TGTGCCAGCAGCCGCGGGGGGGCGTCCCGCTACGAGCAGTACTTC. It specifies CASSRGGASRYEQYF.

The J gene is TRBJ2-7, the V gene TRBV11-3; 8 bases fit TRBD2. The CDR3 spans 15 residues. Germline CDR1 SGHNT, CDR2 YENEEA. Trimming at V came to 2 bases and at J to 7 bases, leaving 10 bases not matched to a gene. In DNA, the CDR3 is TGTGCCAGCAGCTTATCGGGGGGGCGCTTGGAAGAGCAGTACTTC. This encodes CASSLSGGRLEEQYF. Supplemented by reference TRBV11-3 and TRBJ2-7, the full variable domain reads EAGVVQSPRYKIIEKKQPVAFWCNPISGHNTLYWYLQNLGQGPELLIRYENEEAVDDSQLPKDRFSAERLKGVDSTLKIQPAELGDSAVYLCASSLSGGRLEEQYFGPGTRLTVT.

This chain connects TRBV7-9 to TRBJ1-5, with a weak D call TRBD1 (6 bases). Trimming took off 5 bases at V and 3 bases at J, with 17 bases between the two ends. Germline V lookup: CDR1 SEHNR, CDR2 FQNEAQ (reference sequence). The CDR3 sequence is 16 residues long. CDR3 bases: TGTGCCAGCAGCCCCATCGGGGGGGCGAACAATCAGCCCCAGCATTTT. It translates to CASSPIGGANNQPQHF.

The J gene is TRBJ1-2, the V gene TRBV18; D is undetermined. This CDR3 is built from 13 residues. With 5 bases removed from V and 2 bases from J, the gap between germline ends came to 9 bases. The germline V gene encodes CDR1 KGHSH and CDR2 LQKENI. This chain's CDR3 is CASSSAENYGYTF. CDR3 nucleotides: TGTGCCAGCTCATCAGCGGAGAACTATGGCTACACCTTC.

The chain has TRBV11-1 and TRBJ1-6; D unclear. The CDR3 spans 14 residues. The germline gives CDR1 SGHAT, CDR2 FQDESV (reference sequence). V was shortened by 2 bases and J by 9 bases, with 11 bases between the two germline ends. The CDR3 region is CASSLLRGGSPLHF. The CDR3 DNA follows: TGTGCCAGCAGCTTACTACGGGGTGGTTCACCCCTCCACTTT.

The gene calls are TRBV19 and TRBJ2-1, with 7 bases fitting TRBD2. Germline-derived CDR1 and CDR2 are LNHDA and SQIVND (reference sequence). The V segment lost 2 bases and the J segment 6 bases; nucleotides outside the gene matches: 1. This CDR3 is 13 amino acids long. CDR3 sequence: CASSILAANEQFF. CDR3 sequence (DNA): TGTGCCAGTAGTATACTAGCGGCCAATGAGCAGTTCTTC.

The chain has TRBV6-6 and TRBJ1-6; TRBD1 aligns across 12 bases. The J segment lost 6 bases and the V segment lost 5 bases, leaving 5 bases of the junction unmatched. CDR3 length: 16 amino acids. CDR1 and CDR2 from the germline V gene are MNHNY and SVGAGI (reference sequence). CDR3 region: CASSPRGQGANSPLHF. The DNA of the CDR3 is TGTGCCAGCAGTCCCCGGGGACAGGGGGCTAATTCACCCCTCCACTTT.

This chain uses TRBV6-4 with TRBJ1-2, with 8 positions matching TRBD1. Germline-derived CDR1 and CDR2 are MRHNA and SNTAGT. V shed 10 bases, J shed 7 bases, and the junction held 14 bases outside the gene matches. This CDR3 region has 14 residues. This CDR3 is CATEADRDSSGYTF. CDR3 bases: TGTGCCACCGAAGCGGACAGGGATTCGAGTGGCTACACCTTC.

This chain links TRBV7-9 with TRBJ2-1; D might be TRBD2 (6 bases). CDR1 and CDR2 (germline): SEHNR, FQNEAQ (reference sequence). The CDR3 spans 16 residues. Deletions cut 5 bases from V and 2 bases from J, with 16 bases between. CDR3 coding DNA: TGTGCCAGCAGCCTGCCTCGGGAGAGGACCTACAATGAGCAGTTCTTC. It translates to CASSLPRERTYNEQFF.

The V gene is TRBV7-9, the J gene TRBJ1-5; 10 bases line up with TRBD1. Trimming removed 5 bases from V and 3 bases from J; junction bases left unmatched: 7. The CDR3 covers 16 residues. CDR1 and CDR2 from the germline V gene are SEHNR and FQNEAQ (reference sequence). This CDR3 is CASSPLGQGNNQPQHF. In DNA form, the CDR3 reads TGTGCCAGCAGCCCGCTGGGACAGGGGAACAATCAGCCCCAGCATTTT.

This clone has ten or more counts. The J gene is TRBJ1-5, the V gene TRBV19; possibly TRBD1 for D (6 bases). The V end lost 10 bases, the J end lost 6 bases, and 31 bases lay between the germline ends. CDR3 length equals 18 residues. From germline, CDR1 is LNHDA and CDR2 SQIVND (reference sequence). CDR3 sequence reads: CATRGPTIYKGGGQPQHF. CDR3 DNA: TGTGCCACCCGGGGACCGACGATATACAAAGGGGGGGGTCAGCCCCAGCATTTT.

The chain is built from TRBV6-1 and TRBJ2-1, with 10 bases identical to TRBD2. Losses at the gene ends were 6 bases for V and 1 base for J; bases not matched to a gene: 9. CDR1 is MNHNS, CDR2 SASEGT, per germline. CDR3 length equals 17 residues. CDR3 amino acids: CASSETGSGGSYNEQFF. CDR3 bases: TGTGCCAGCAGCGAAACCGGTAGCGGGGGGTCCTACAATGAGCAGTTCTTC.

This clone was detected only a few times. The J gene is TRBJ1-1, the V gene TRBV5-1; the D gene is possibly TRBD1 (5 bases). Germline CDR1 is SGHRS and CDR2 is YFSETQ. The V gene lost 6 bases and the J gene lost 0 bases, with 15 bases spanning the gap. CDR3 length equals 15 residues. This chain's CDR3 is CASTQGGGMNTEAFF. The CDR3 DNA sequence: TGCGCCAGCACGCAGGGAGGCGGCATGAACACTGAAGCTTTCTTT.

This CDR3 reads CATSDAGTGGSGTQYF. As DNA, the CDR3 is TGTGCCACCAGTGATGCCGGGACAGGGGGGTCTGGGACCCAGTACTTC. The J gene is TRBJ2-5, the V gene TRBV24-1, with 11 nucleotides matching TRBD1. V lost 3 bases and J lost 7; bases outside the gene matches: 9. Germline V gene sequence: CDR1 KGHDR, CDR2 SFDVKD. The CDR3 sequence is 16 residues long.

J is TRBJ1-5 and V is TRBV19; D might be TRBD1 (6 bases). This CDR3 has 14 residues. The V end was cut by 10 bases, the J end by 3 bases, with 16 bases between. Germline V gene lookup returns CDR1 LNHDA and CDR2 SQIVND (reference sequence). CDR3 residues: CATRQGKNNQPQHF. The CDR3 nucleotides are TGTGCCACCCGCCAGGGGAAGAACAATCAGCCCCAGCATTTT. The full variable domain, in which reference TRBV19 and TRBJ1-5 provide the parts outside the CDR3, is DGGITQSPKYLFRKEGQNVTLSCEQNLNHDAMYWYRQDPGQGLRLIYYSQIVNDFQKGDIAEGYSVSREKKESFPLTVTSAQKNPTAFYLCATRQGKNNQPQHFGDGTRLSIL.

The genes are TRBV27 and TRBJ2-1; 9 bases are a match to TRBD2. V trimming: 8 bases; J trimming: 4 bases; junction bases outside the gene matches: 9. CDR3 size: 15 residues. Looked up from germline, CDR1 is MNHEY and CDR2 is SMNVEV (reference sequence). CDR3 coding DNA: TGTGCCAGCTCTTTTAGCGGGGGACCTTACAATGAGCAGTTCTTC. It codes for CASSFSGGPYNEQFF.

This chain connects TRBV7-2 to TRBJ1-2; unclear D gene. The CDR3 has 13 amino acids. Trimming cost V 1 base and J 8 bases, with 11 bases left between them. The germline CDR1 and CDR2 sequences are SGHTA and FQGNSA. Here the CDR3 DNA reads TGTGCCAGCAGCTTAGGAGGGAAGAGCGGCTACACCTTC. Amino acids: CASSLGGKSGYTF.

J is TRBJ1-2 and V is TRBV19; 11 bases match TRBD1. CDR3 length: 18 residues. CDR1 LNHDA and CDR2 SQIVND come from the germline V gene (reference sequence). With V trimmed by 7 bases and J by 4 bases, 17 bases remained unmatched. The CDR3 DNA reads TGTGCCAGTACTCTTTTCTTCGTTGGGACAGGGGGACTCTATGGCTACACCTTC. Protein sequence: CASTLFFVGTGGLYGYTF.

This rearrangement joins TRBV6-5 to TRBJ2-6; TRBD1 aligns across 8 bases. Trimming took 9 bases from V and 2 from J; bases not matched to a gene: 3. This CDR3 is 14 amino acids long. Germline V gene lookup returns CDR1 MNHEY and CDR2 SVGAGI. The CDR3 DNA is TGTGCCAGTGAGACAGGGGCTGGGGCCAACGTCCTGACTTTC. Residues: CASETGAGANVLTF.

The chain combines TRBV7-3 with TRBJ2-3; D unclear. Trimming took off 1 base at V and 0 bases at J, with 8 bases between the two ends. The germline gives CDR1 SGHTA, CDR2 FQGTGA. This CDR3 is built from 15 residues. The CDR3, as DNA: TGTGCCAGCAGCTTAAGCGGAGTTAGCACAGATACGCAGTATTTT. This codes for CASSLSGVSTDTQYF. Full variable domain (remainder filled in from reference TRBV7-3 and TRBJ2-3): GAGVSQTPSNKVTEKGKYVELRCDPISGHTALYWYRQSLGQGPEFLIYFQGTGAADDSGLPNDRFFAVRPEGSVSTLKIQRTERGDSAVYLCASSLSGVSTDTQYFGPGTRLTVL.

This chain uses TRBV5-1 with TRBJ2-3, with D possibly being TRBD2 (6 bases). The germline V and J ends were trimmed by 0 bases and 0 bases, with 8 bases remaining between them. The CDR3 is made up of 15 amino acids. The germline V gene has CDR1 SGHRS and CDR2 YFSETQ. The CDR3 DNA is TGCGCCAGCAGCTTGGGCGGGGATAGCACAGATACGCAGTATTTT. Protein sequence: CASSLGGDSTDTQYF. Looking up the rest from reference TRBV5-1 and TRBJ2-3 gives the full variable domain: KAGVTQTPRYLIKTRGQQVTLSCSPISGHRSVSWYQQTPGQGLQFLFEYFSETQRNKGNFPGRFSGRQFSNSRSEMNVSTLELGDSALYLCASSLGGDSTDTQYFGPGTRLTVL.

CDR3 residues: CASGTGLYNEQFF. The CDR3 DNA follows: TGTGCCAGCGGGACAGGGCTCTACAATGAGCAGTTCTTC. The rearrangement links TRBV6-5 to TRBJ2-1, with TRBD1 identical over 9 bases. CDR1 is MNHEY, CDR2 SVGAGI, per germline. The CDR3 contains 13 residues. V was pared by 8 bases and J by 3 bases, with 2 bases of the junction left unmatched.